The rows below give T cell receptor beta chains drawn from one sample of a study of shared clonotypes between healthy human individuals. Some clones are missing from TCRdb's copy, which holds only in-frame ones; the method was immunoSEQ multiplex PCR. The sample includes about 500,000 clones, more than 70% of them seen just once. The sequenced sample consisted of PBMCs. These receptors originate from a woman between 35 and 50 years old in good health. Some clones in this sample may be carry-over from other donors' samples. The CDR3 runs from the conserved cysteine through the conserved F or W. The D gene is left open where the match is weak. For some rows the clone size is stated as once, few or many, or as a class when expanded; others skip it.

TRBJ2-7,many,TRBV25-1,.,TGTGCCAGCAGTGAGGGAAGCGTCCACGAGCAGTACTTC,CASSEGSVHEQYF
TRBJ2-2,.,TRBV5-1,TRBD1,TGCGCCAGCACAGTGGGGACAGGGAGTGGCACCGGGGAGCTGTTTTTT,CASTVGTGSGTGELFF
TRBJ2-5,.,TRBV2,.,TGTGCCAGCAGTGAATTGAAAGAGACCCAGTACTTC,CASSELKETQYF
TRBJ2-1,.,TRBV9,TRBD2,TGTGCCAGCAGCGTATCTGGGGCGGGACTAGGGAGGGATGAGCAGTTCTTC,CASSVSGAGLGRDEQFF
TRBJ2-5,.,TRBV5-4,.,TGTGCCAGCAGCCGTGGTTCATCGTACCAAGAGACCCAGTACTTC,CASSRGSSYQETQYF
TRBJ2-1,.,TRBV4-2,TRBD2,TGTGCCAGCAGCCAAGAAGCGGGAGGGTTCAATGAGCAGTTCTTC,CASSQEAGGFNEQFF
TRBJ1-4,few,TRBV18,TRBD1,TGTGCCAGCTCGGCCGGGACAGGGACTGAAAAACTGTTTTTT,CASSAGTGTEKLFF
TRBJ2-1,.,TRBV29-1,.,TGCAGCTCTACCCCCTGGGTTGGCAATGAGCAGTTCTTC,CSSTPWVGNEQFF
TRBJ1-5,.,TRBV27,.,TGTGCCAGCAGTTCCTTCCCACCAGGGAAATATGGTCAGCCCCAGCATTTT,CASSSFPPGKYGQPQHF
TRBJ2-7,few,TRBV10-1,TRBD2,TGCGCCAGCAGAGGGGTAGCGGGACGTTACTACGAGCAGTACTTC,CASRGVAGRYYEQYF
TRBJ2-5,.,TRBV4-3,.,TGCGCCAGCAGCCAATCCTTGGGGGTAGGGCAAGAGACCCAGTACTTC,CASSQSLGVGQETQYF